This TCR beta chain was identified in a study of cytomegalovirus exposure and HLA in healthy donors. The PCR used 60 Vbeta and 13 Jbeta primers. Repertoires were generated with immunoSEQ multiplex PCR, while TCRdb's copy carries only in-frame clones and drops some. The table shows some 130,000 clones, with around 73% occurring only once. Unmatched junction bases numbered 4, after V lost 1 base and J lost 1 base. Looked up from germline, CDR1 is LGHNA and CDR2 is YSLEER. This CDR3 is built from 17 residues. Study-level findings and limits: The classifier, whose performance was assessed in both the original and validation cohorts, reportedly diagnosed cytomegalovirus status with high specificity and sensitivity. The authors confirmed in vitro that a few CMV-associated chains were specific for CMV antigens. Sequencing likely produced, as an artifact, a cluster of highly shared sequence variants. Later work showed greater clonal expansion in HLA-associated TCR beta chains than in equally common others.

This clone was found a few times. Its antigen remains unknown. The sequenced sample consisted of PBMCs. V gene TRBV4-3 combines with J gene TRBJ2-3; the match to TRBD2 covers 11 bases. This TCR derives from a female donor in good health and CMV-seronegative. As DNA, the CDR3 is TGCGCCAGCAGCCAAGCAACTAGCGGGAGTGGCACAGATACGCAGTATTTT. It translates to CASSQATSGSGTDTQYF.